One and the same sample provided the 13 T cell receptor beta chains below, sequenced in a study of CD4 T cells in relation to SARS-CoV-2 and coronaviruses. These receptors have no known antigen. TCRdb's copy holds only in-frame clones and misses some; the assay was immunoSEQ multiplex PCR. Of some 40,000 clones listed, 70% to 85% are singletons. Sequenced: naive CD4+ T cells from PBMCs, cultured in vitro. Subset of the sample: naive CD4+ T cells isolated by negative enrichment. All receptors derive from an adult with COVID-19.

The chain is built from TRBV21-1 and TRBJ1-5; TRBD1 reflects the table's D call only, with no check against the DNA. TRBV21-1 is a pseudogene locus. CDR3 length equals 17 residues. The CDR3 region is CASTQRGPKPFNQPQHF. The CDR3 nucleotides are TGTGCCAGCACCCAGAGGGGGCCTAAGCCTTTCAATCAGCCCCAGCATTTT.

The genes are TRBV27 and TRBJ1-4; a possible D gene is TRBD1 (6 bases). Trimming removed 1 base from V and 11 bases from J, with 17 bases in between. Germline assignment: CDR1 MNHEY and CDR2 SMNVEV (reference sequence). This CDR3 region has 15 residues. CDR3 in amino acids: CASSLLWNRVEKLFF. The CDR3 DNA sequence: TGTGCCAGCAGTTTATTATGGAACAGGGTAGAGAAACTGTTTTTT.

The chain carries TRBV7-2 and TRBJ2-5; D is unresolved. V dropped 5 bases and J dropped 3 bases, with 4 bases sitting between them. Germline V lookup: CDR1 SGHTA, CDR2 FQGNSA. The CDR3 is made up of 11 amino acids. The CDR3 nucleotides are TGTGCCAGCAGCCGAAAAGAGACCCAGTACTTC. This gives the protein CASSRKETQYF.

The V and J genes are TRBV7-2 and TRBJ2-4; TRBD1 aligns across 8 bases. Germline V gene lookup returns CDR1 SGHTA and CDR2 FQGNSA. V shed 5 bases, J shed 6 bases, and the junction held 9 bases outside the gene matches. The CDR3 totals 15 residues. In DNA form, the CDR3 reads TGTGCCAGCAGCCCGGACAGGGAGCGCCTAAACATTCAGTACTTC. Its translation is CASSPDRERLNIQYF.

A note on this clone: The junction shows a germline mismatch at one end, possibly a read error. The chain links TRBV2 to TRBJ1-3; unclear D gene. There are 11 residues in the CDR3. CDR1 is SNHLY and CDR2 is FYNNEI in the germline V gene. In nucleotides, the CDR3 is TGTGCCAGCAGTGAAGGGACGGCGACCGGTTTT. This encodes CASSEGTATGF. Drawing the rest from reference TRBV2 and TRBJ1-3, the complete variable domain is EPEVTQTPSHQVTQMGQEVILRCVPISNHLYFYWYRQILGQKVEFLVSFYNNEISEKSEIFDDQFSVERPDGSNFTLKIRSTKLEDSAMYFCASSEGTATGFGEGSWLTVV.

The chain combines TRBV3-1 (or the pseudogene TRBV3-2) with TRBJ2-6; the D is unclear. The V gene's germline CDR1 is LGHDT and CDR2 YNNKEL (reference sequence). V lost 4 bases and J lost 3, with 1 base in between. The CDR3 extends over 12 amino acids. CDR3 in amino acids: CASSLGANVLTF. The CDR3 bases are TGTGCCAGCAGCCTTGGGGCCAACGTCCTGACTTTC.

The chain recombines TRBV24-1 with TRBJ2-1, with 11 bases fitting TRBD2. V lost 4 bases to trimming and J lost 4 bases; unmatched junction nucleotides: 5. Per germline, CDR1 KGHDR and CDR2 SFDVKD. This CDR3 comprises 16 residues. CDR3 in DNA: TGTGCCACCAGTGACCAGACTAGCGGGACGTACAATGAGCAGTTCTTC. As protein: CATSDQTSGTYNEQFF.

This clone occurred a few times. V gene TRBV7-9 combines with J gene TRBJ1-1; D remains ambiguous. Germline lookup yields CDR1 SEHNR and CDR2 FQNEAQ (reference sequence). The V gene lost 4 bases and the J gene lost 2 bases, with 5 bases spanning the gap. This CDR3 has 12 amino acids. Written as DNA, the CDR3 is TGTGCCAGCAGCTACCAAAACACTGAAGCTTTCTTT. Its protein is CASSYQNTEAFF.

J is TRBJ2-3 and V is TRBV7-9, with a weak D call TRBD2 (6 bases). This CDR3 has 17 residues. The ends were cut back, 6 bases at V and 0 bases at J, with 19 bases in the middle. CDR1 SEHNR and CDR2 FQNEAQ come from the germline V gene (reference sequence). The CDR3 DNA reads as TGTGCCAGCAGTCCGCAAGTGGGGAGGTCTAGCACAGATACGCAGTATTTT. This sequence encodes CASSPQVGRSSTDTQYF. The variable domain in full, with the rest retrieved from reference TRBV7-9 and TRBJ2-3, is DTGVSQNPRHKITKRGQNVTFRCDPISEHNRLYWYRQTLGQGPEFLTYFQNEAQLEKSRLLSDRFSAERPKGSFSTLEIQRTEQGDSAMYLCASSPQVGRSSTDTQYFGPGTRLTVL.

Written as DNA, the CDR3 is TGTGCCAGCTCCCAAGCAGGCAATCAGCCCCAGCATTTT. Encoded protein: CASSQAGNQPQHF. The chain couples TRBV18 to TRBJ1-5; no clear D gene. Germline-derived CDR1 and CDR2 are KGHSH and LQKENI. This CDR3 is built from 13 residues. The V end was cut by 6 bases, the J end by 2 bases, with 8 bases between.

This rearrangement joins TRBV6-1 to TRBJ2-7; D may correspond to TRBD1 or TRBD2 (5 bases each). Germline values: CDR1 MNHNS, CDR2 SASEGT. The CDR3 length is 12 residues. V lost 7 bases and J 6 bases, leaving 13 bases between the germline ends. The CDR3 region has the DNA TGTGCCAGCACCATCGGGGCGGGCGAGCAGTACTTC. Translating it yields CASTIGAGEQYF.

The rearrangement links TRBV4-3 to TRBJ2-1; D is possibly TRBD2 (6 bases). V lost 2 bases to trimming and J lost 1 base, with 18 bases between them. Per germline, CDR1 LGHNA and CDR2 YSLEER. The length of the CDR3 is 18 residues. The CDR3 loop reads CASSQSFGAGISYNEQFF. CDR3 bases: TGCGCCAGCAGCCAATCTTTTGGAGCGGGCATATCCTACAATGAGCAGTTCTTC.

The V and J genes are TRBV5-3 and TRBJ2-4; maybe TRBD2 (5 bases). TRBV5-3 carries the ORF label, with uncertain function. V lost 1 base, J lost 0 bases, and 14 bases lay in between. CDR3 size: 17 residues. The CDR3 DNA is TGTGCCAGAAGCTTGAGTAGCGACACGCTAGCCAAAAACATTCAGTACTTC. This encodes CARSLSSDTLAKNIQYF.